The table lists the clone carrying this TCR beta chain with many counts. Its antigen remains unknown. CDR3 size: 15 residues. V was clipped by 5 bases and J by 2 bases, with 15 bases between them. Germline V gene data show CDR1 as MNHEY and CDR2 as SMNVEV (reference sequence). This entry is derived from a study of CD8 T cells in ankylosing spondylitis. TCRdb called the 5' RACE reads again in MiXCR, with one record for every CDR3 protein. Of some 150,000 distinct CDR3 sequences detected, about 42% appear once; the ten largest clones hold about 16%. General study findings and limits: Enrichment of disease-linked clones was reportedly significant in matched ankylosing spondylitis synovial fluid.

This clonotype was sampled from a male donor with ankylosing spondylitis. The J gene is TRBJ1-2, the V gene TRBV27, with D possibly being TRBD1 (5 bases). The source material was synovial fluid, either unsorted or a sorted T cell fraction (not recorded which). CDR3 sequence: CASSQGVGGNYGYTF. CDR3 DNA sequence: TGTGCCAGCAGTCAAGGGGTGGGGGGAAACTATGGCTACACCTTC.